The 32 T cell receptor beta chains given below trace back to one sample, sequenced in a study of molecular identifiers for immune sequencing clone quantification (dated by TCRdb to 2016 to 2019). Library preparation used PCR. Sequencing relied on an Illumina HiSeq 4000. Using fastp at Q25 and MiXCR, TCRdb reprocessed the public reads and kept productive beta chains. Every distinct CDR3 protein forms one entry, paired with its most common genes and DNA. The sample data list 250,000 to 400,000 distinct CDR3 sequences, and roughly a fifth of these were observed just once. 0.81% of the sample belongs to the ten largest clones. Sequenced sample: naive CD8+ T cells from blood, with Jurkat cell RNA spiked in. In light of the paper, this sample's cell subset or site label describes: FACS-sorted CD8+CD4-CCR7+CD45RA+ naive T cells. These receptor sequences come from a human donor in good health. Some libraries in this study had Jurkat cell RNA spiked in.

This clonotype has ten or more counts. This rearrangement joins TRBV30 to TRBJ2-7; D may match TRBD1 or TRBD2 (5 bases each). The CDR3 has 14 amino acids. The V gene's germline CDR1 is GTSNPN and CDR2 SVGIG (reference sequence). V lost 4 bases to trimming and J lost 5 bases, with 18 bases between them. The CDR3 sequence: CAWTRLGGFDEQYF. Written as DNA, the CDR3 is TGTGCCTGGACCAGGCTTGGGGGTTTCGACGAGCAGTACTTC.

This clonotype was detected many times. The CDR3 region is CASSFRTGGVDTQYF. CDR3 DNA sequence: TGTGCCAGCAGCTTTCGGACAGGGGGCGTAGATACGCAGTATTTT. The J gene is TRBJ2-3, the V gene TRBV7-2; TRBD1 matches 11 bases. The V segment lost 3 bases and the J segment 5 bases; nucleotides outside the gene matches: 4. CDR3 length equals 15 residues. CDR1 is SGHTA and CDR2 is FQGNSA in the germline V gene.

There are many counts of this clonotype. CDR3 protein: CSVEQRMQYTDTQYF. CDR3 nucleotides: TGCAGCGTTGAGCAGAGGATGCAATACACAGATACGCAGTATTTT. This chain uses TRBV29-1 with TRBJ2-3; D gene unclear. Germline V CDR1 and CDR2: SQVTM, ANQGSEA. V lost 3 bases, J lost 2 bases, and 15 bases lay in between. The CDR3 spans 15 residues.

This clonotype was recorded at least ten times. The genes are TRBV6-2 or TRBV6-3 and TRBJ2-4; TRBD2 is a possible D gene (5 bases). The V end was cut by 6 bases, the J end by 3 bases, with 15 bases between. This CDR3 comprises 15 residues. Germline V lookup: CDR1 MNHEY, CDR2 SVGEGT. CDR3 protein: CASSPVGEGKNIQYF. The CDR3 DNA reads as TGTGCCAGCAGCCCTGTCGGAGAGGGCAAAAACATTCAGTACTTC.

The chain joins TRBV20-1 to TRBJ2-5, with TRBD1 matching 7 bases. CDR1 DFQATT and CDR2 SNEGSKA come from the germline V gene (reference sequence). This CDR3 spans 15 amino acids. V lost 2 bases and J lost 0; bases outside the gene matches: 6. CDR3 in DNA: TGCAGTGCTAGACCCCGGGACAGATACCAAGAGACCCAGTACTTC. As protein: CSARPRDRYQETQYF.

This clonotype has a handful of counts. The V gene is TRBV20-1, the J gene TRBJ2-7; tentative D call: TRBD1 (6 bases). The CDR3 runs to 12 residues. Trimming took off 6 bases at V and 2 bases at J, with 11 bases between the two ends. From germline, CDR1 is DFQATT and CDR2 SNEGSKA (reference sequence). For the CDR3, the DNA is TGCAGTGCAATTGGGGGCCCCTACGAGCAGTACTTC. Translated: CSAIGGPYEQYF.

CDR3 sequence: CASTPGEGEQYF. As DNA, the CDR3 is TGTGCCAGCACCCCGGGGGAGGGCGAGCAGTACTTC. The J gene is TRBJ2-7, the V gene TRBV6-2 or TRBV6-3; TRBD2 aligns across 7 bases. Germline V gene lookup returns CDR1 MNHEY and CDR2 SVGEGT. The CDR3 is 12 amino acids. V lost 7 bases, J lost 6 bases, and 6 bases stayed unmatched.

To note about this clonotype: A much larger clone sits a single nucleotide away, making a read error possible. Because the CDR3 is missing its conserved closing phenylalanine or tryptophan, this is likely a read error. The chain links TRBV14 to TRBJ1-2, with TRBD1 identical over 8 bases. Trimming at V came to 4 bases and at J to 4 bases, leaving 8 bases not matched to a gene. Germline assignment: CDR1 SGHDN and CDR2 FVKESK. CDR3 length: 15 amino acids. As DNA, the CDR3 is TGTGCCAGCAGCCTTCTGCCGGGACAGGTCTATGGCTACACCCTC. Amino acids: CASSLLPGQVYGYTL.

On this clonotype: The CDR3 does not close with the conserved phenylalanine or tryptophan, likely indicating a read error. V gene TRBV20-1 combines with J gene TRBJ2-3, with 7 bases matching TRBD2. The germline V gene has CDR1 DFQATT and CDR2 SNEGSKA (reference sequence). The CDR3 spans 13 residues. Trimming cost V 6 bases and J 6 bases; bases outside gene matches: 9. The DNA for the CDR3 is TGCAGTGCCCCGACTAGGGAGGGCGATACGCAGTATCCT. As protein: CSAPTREGDTQYP.

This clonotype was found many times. CDR3 DNA sequence: TGTGCCAGCAGTTGGGACCGAGAGACCCAGTACTTC. Translating gives CASSWDRETQYF. The genes are TRBV12-3 or TRBV12-4 and TRBJ2-5; D tentatively reads TRBD1 or TRBD2 (5 bases each). The length of the CDR3 is 12 residues. The germline V and J ends were trimmed by 4 bases and 4 bases, with 7 bases remaining between them.

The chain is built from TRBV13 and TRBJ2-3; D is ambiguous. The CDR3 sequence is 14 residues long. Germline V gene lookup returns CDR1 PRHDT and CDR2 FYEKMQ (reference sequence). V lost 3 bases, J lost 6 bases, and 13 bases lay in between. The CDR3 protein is CASSFMTSVDTQYF. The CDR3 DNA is TGTGCCAGCAGCTTTATGACTTCGGTGGATACGCAGTATTTT.

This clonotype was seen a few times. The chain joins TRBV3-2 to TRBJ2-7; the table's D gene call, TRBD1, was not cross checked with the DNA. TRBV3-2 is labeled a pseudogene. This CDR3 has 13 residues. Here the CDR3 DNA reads TGTGCCAGCAGCCCCGACAGGAACTACGAGCAGTACTTC. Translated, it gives CASSPDRNYEQYF.

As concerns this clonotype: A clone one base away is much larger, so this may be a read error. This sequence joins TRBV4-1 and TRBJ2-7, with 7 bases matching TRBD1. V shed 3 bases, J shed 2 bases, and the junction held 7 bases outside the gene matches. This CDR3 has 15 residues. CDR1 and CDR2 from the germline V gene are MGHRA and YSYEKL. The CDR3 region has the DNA TGCGCCAGCAGCCACGGGACAGCGGAGACCTACGAGCAGTACGTC. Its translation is CASSHGTAETYEQYV.

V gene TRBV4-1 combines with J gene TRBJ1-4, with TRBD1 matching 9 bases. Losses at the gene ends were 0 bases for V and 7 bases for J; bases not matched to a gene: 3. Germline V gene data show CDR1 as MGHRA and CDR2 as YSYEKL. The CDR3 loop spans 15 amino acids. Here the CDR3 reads CASSQDQTGGEKLFF. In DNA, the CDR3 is TGCGCCAGCAGCCAAGACCAGACAGGGGGTGAAAAACTGTTTTTT.

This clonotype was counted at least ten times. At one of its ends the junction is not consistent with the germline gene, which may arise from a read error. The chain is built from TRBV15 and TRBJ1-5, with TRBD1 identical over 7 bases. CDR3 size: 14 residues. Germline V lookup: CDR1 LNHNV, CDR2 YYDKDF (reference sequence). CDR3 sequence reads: CATSGDRDRQPQHF. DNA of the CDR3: TGTGCCACCAGCGGAGACAGGGACCGTCAGCCCCAGCATTTT.

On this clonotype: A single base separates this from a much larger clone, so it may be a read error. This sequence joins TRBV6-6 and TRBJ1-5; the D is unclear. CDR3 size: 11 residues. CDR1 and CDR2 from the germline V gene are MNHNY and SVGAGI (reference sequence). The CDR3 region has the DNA TGTGCCAGCAGGGATGGTCAGCCCCAGCGTTTT. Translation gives CASRDGQPQRF.

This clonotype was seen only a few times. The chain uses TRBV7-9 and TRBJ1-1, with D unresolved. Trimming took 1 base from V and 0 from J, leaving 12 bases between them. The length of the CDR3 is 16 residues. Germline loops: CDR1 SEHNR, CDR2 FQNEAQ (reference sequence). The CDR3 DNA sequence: TGTGCCAGCAGCTTAGAATCGGGCAGGTTGAACACTGAAGCTTTCTTT. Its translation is CASSLESGRLNTEAFF.

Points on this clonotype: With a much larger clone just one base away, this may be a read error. The CDR3 DNA reads TGTGCCAGCAGCTTAGAACCGGGACTCCATTTCGCCTCGCAAACCAAGTACTTC. This sequence encodes CASSLEPGLHFASQTKYF. The chain carries TRBV7-9 and TRBJ2-5; D might be TRBD2 (6 bases). The V end was cut by 1 base, the J end by 12 bases, with 30 bases between. In germline, CDR1 is SEHNR, CDR2 FQNEAQ (reference sequence). The CDR3 has 18 amino acids. The complete variable domain, with remaining parts taken from reference TRBV7-9 and TRBJ2-5, reads DTGVSQNPRHKITKRGQNVTFRCDPISEHNRLYWYRQTLGQGPEFLTYFQNEAQLEKSRLLSDRFSAERPKGSFSTLEIQRTEQGDSAMYLCASSLEPGLHFASQTKYFGPGTRLLVL.

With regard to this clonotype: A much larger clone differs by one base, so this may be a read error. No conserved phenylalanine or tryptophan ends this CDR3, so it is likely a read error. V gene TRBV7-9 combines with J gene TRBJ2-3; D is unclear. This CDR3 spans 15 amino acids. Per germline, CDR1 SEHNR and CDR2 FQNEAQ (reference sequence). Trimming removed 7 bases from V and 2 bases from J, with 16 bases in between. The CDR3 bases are TGTGCCAGCATCCACGTCCAGGAATACACAGATACGCAGTATTCT. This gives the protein CASIHVQEYTDTQYS.

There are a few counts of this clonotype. The CDR3 sequence: CAISDPTVSNQPQHF. CDR3 nucleotide sequence: TGTGCCATCAGTGATCCGACAGTTAGCAATCAGCCCCAGCATTTT. This sequence joins TRBV10-3 and TRBJ1-5, with D perhaps TRBD1 (5 bases). CDR1 is ENHRY, CDR2 SYGVKD, per germline. V was clipped by 3 bases and J by 0 bases, with 9 bases between them. CDR3 length: 15 residues.

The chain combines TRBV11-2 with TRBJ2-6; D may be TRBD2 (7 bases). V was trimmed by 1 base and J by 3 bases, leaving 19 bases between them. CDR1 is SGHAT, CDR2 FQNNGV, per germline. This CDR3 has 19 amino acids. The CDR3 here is CASSLVGGDPLYGANVLTF. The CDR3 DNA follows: TGTGCCAGCAGCTTAGTAGGGGGGGACCCGCTTTATGGGGCCAACGTCCTGACTTTC.

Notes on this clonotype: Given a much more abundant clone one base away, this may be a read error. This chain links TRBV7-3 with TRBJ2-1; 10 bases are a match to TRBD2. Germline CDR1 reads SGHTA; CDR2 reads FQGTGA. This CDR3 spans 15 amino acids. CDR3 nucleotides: TGTGCCGGCAGCCCCGGGACTAGCGTATATAATGAGCAGTTCTTC. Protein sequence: CAGSPGTSVYNEQFF.

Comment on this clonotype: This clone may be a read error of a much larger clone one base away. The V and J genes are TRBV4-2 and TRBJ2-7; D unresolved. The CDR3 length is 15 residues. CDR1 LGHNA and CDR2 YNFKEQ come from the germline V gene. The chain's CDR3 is CASRQEMSANYEQYF. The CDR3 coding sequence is TGTGCCAGCAGACAAGAGATGAGTGCGAACTACGAGCAGTACTTC.

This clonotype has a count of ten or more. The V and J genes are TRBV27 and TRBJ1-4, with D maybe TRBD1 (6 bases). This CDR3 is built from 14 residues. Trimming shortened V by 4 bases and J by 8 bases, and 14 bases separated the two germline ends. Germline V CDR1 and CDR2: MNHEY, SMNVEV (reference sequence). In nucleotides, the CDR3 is TGTGCCAGCAGTTCAAACACAGGGTACGAAAAACTGTTTTTT. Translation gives CASSSNTGYEKLFF.

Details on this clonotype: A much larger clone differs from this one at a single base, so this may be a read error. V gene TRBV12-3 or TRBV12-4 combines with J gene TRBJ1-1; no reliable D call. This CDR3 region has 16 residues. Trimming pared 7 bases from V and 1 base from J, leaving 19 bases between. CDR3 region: CASNFWTDSSNTEAFF. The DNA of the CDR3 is TGTGCCAGCAATTTTTGGACGGACTCTTCGAACACTGAAGCTTTCTTT.

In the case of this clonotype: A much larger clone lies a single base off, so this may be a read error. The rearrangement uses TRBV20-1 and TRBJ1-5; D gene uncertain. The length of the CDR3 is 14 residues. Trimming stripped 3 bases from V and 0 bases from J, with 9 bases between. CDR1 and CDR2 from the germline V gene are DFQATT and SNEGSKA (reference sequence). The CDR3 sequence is CSASLLSSNQPQHF. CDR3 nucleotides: TGCAGTGCTAGTTTACTGAGTAGCAATCAGCCCCAGCATTTT.

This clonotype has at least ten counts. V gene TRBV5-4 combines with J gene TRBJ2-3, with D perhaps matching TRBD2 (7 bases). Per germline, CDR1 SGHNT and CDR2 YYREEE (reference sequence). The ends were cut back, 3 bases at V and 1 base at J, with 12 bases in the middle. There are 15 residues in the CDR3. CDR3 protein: CASSSAGAGTDTQYF. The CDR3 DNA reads TGTGCCAGCAGCTCGGCGGGGGCCGGCACAGATACGCAGTATTTT.

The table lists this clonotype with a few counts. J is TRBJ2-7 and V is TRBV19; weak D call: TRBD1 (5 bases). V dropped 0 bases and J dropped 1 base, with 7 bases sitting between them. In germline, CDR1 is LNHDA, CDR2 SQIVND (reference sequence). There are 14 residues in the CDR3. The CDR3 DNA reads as TGTGCCAGTAGTATAGATCAGGGTTCCTACGAGCAGTACTTC. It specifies CASSIDQGSYEQYF. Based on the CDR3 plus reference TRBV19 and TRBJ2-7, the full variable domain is DGGITQSPKYLFRKEGQNVTLSCEQNLNHDAMYWYRQDPGQGLRLIYYSQIVNDFQKGDIAEGYSVSREKKESFPLTVTSAQKNPTAFYLCASSIDQGSYEQYFGPGTRLTVT.

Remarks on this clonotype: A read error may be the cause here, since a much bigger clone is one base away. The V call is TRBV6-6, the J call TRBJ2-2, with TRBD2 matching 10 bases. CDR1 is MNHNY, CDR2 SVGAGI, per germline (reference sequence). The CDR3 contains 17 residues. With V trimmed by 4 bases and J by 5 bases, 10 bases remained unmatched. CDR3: CASSSPSGGAETGELFF. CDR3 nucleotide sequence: TGTGCCAGCAGTTCCCCCAGCGGGGGGGCGGAAACCGGGGAGCTGTTTTTT.

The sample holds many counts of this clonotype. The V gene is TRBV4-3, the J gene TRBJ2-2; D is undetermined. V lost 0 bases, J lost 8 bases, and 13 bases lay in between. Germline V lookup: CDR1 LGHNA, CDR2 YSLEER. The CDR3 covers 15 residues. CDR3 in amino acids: CASSQESQRWGELFF. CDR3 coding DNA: TGCGCCAGCAGCCAAGAGTCCCAACGATGGGGGGAGCTGTTTTTT.

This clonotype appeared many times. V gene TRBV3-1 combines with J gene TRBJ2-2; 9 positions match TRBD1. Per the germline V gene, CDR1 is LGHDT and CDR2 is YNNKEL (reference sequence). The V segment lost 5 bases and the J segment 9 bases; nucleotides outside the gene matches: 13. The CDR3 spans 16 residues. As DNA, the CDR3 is TGTGCCAGCAGCGTGGGACAGGGAGTCTCCCGGCGGGAGCTGTTTTTT. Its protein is CASSVGQGVSRRELFF. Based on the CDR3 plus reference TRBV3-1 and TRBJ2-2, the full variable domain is DTAVSQTPKYLVTQMGNDKSIKCEQNLGHDTMYWYKQDSKKFLKIMFSYNNKELIINETVPNRFSPKSPDKAHLNLHINSLELGDSAVYFCASSVGQGVSRRELFFGEGSRLTVL.

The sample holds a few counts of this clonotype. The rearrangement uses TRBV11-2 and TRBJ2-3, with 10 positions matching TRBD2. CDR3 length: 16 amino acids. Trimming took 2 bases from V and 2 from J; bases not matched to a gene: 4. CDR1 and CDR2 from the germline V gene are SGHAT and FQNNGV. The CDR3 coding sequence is TGTGCCAGCAGCTTAAGCGGGGGGGCCGTCACAGATACGCAGTATTTT. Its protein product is CASSLSGGAVTDTQYF.